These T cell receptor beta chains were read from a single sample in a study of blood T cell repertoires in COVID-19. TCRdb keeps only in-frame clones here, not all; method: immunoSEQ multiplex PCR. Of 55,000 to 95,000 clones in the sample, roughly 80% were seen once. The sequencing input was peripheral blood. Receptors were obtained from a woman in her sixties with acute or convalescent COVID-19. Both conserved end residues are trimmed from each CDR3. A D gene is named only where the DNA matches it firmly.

ASSVDQGAAGELF | TRBD1 | TRBJ2-2 | TRBV9
ASSRRSTNSYEQY | . | TRBJ2-7 | TRBV7-6
ASSRDIDTQY | . | TRBJ2-3 | TRBV6-1
ASSDNGGRETQY | TRBD2 | TRBJ2-5 | TRBV7-9
ASSPNRGSEKLF | TRBD1 | TRBJ1-4 | TRBV4-1
ASSERVGGNEKLF | . | TRBJ1-4 | TRBV2
ASLARNTEAF | . | TRBJ1-1 | TRBV6-5
ASSRDKSEQF | . | TRBJ2-1 | TRBV7-3
ASSERGTSGGRLAKNIQY | TRBD2 | TRBJ2-4 | TRBV2
SGDRGGNEQF | TRBD1 | TRBJ2-1 | TRBV29-1
ASSQLYSNQPQH | . | TRBJ1-5 | TRBV3-1/TRBV3-2
ASSLARHSDGYT | . | TRBJ1-2 | TRBV7-2
ASSPRQGKGETQY | TRBD1 | TRBJ2-5 | TRBV27
ATSDTLGTSGSTDTQY | TRBD2 | TRBJ2-3 | TRBV24-1
ASSSSDTRPQH | . | TRBJ1-5 | TRBV7-2
ASSIQGSLGYT | . | TRBJ1-2 | TRBV19
ANSLAGSGANVLT | . | TRBJ2-6 | TRBV5-1
ASSRPVAGGQMNEQF | TRBD2 | TRBJ2-1 | TRBV3-1/TRBV3-2
ASSEPQDGNLNTEAF | . | TRBJ1-1 | TRBV9
ASSAGTVQETQY | . | TRBJ2-5 | TRBV9
ASSLGLMTDNEQF | . | TRBJ2-1 | TRBV5-4
ASSLYPGGDYGYT | . | TRBJ1-2 | TRBV7-9
ASEGAQGSNYGYT | TRBD1 | TRBJ1-2 | TRBV10-2